The 24 T cell receptor beta chains in this list originate from one sample, sequenced in a study of T cell responses to AZD1222 COVID-19 vaccine. Only in-frame clones appear in the TCRdb table, and some are missing; sequencing was by immunoSEQ multiplex PCR. This table has about 160,000 clones, 92% appearing once. Sequenced material: peripheral blood, taken 28 days after the second AZD1222 dose. The source of these receptors is an adult who received the AZD1222 COVID-19 vaccine.

The J gene is TRBJ2-1, the V gene TRBV7-2; D ambiguous. The CDR3 has 14 amino acids. Germline loops: CDR1 SGHTA, CDR2 FQGNSA. V shed 1 base and J shed 3 bases, with 7 bases lying between them. CDR3 DNA sequence: TGTGCCAGCAGCTTAGTAAGGAGCTACAATGAGCAGTTCTTC. Translating it yields CASSLVRSYNEQFF.

This rearrangement joins TRBV9 to TRBJ2-3; 12 nucleotides agree with TRBD2. Looked up from germline, CDR1 is SGDLS and CDR2 is YYNGEE. Trimming removed 0 bases from V and 0 bases from J; junction bases left unmatched: 5. This CDR3 spans 18 amino acids. The CDR3 DNA sequence: TGTGCCAGCAGCGTAGCACTAGCGGGAGGATCTAGCACAGATACGCAGTATTTT. It encodes CASSVALAGGSSTDTQYF.

The chain is built from TRBV27 and TRBJ1-5, with D unresolved. The V gene lost 2 bases and the J gene lost 5 bases, with 7 bases spanning the gap. The germline V gene has CDR1 MNHEY and CDR2 SMNVEV (reference sequence). This CDR3 spans 13 amino acids. The CDR3 DNA follows: TGTGCCAGCAGTTTAGGAAGGGATCAGCCCCAGCATTTT. This translates into CASSLGRDQPQHF.

V and J are TRBV9 and TRBJ2-1; a possible D gene is TRBD2 (5 bases). Germline V gives CDR1 SGDLS, CDR2 YYNGEE. This CDR3 comprises 12 residues. The V end lost 1 base, the J end lost 8 bases, and 7 bases lay between the germline ends. This CDR3 reads CASSVRADEQFF. The DNA of the CDR3 is TGTGCCAGCAGCGTAAGAGCGGATGAGCAGTTCTTC.

The gene calls are TRBV28 and TRBJ1-6; the match to TRBD1 covers 8 bases. CDR3 length: 15 amino acids. Trimming cost V 5 bases and J 10 bases; bases outside gene matches: 10. The germline V gene has CDR1 MDHEN and CDR2 SYDVKM. The DNA for the CDR3 is TGTGCCAGCAGTCCTGCGGCAGGGGGCTGGTCACCCCTCCACTTT. It codes for CASSPAAGGWSPLHF.

This sequence joins TRBV2 and TRBJ2-7; 8 positions agree with TRBD1. The CDR3 length is 16 residues. CDR1 SNHLY and CDR2 FYNNEI come from the germline V gene. Unmatched junction bases numbered 14, after V lost 6 bases and J lost 4 bases. In DNA, the CDR3 is TGTGCCAGCAGCAGACAGGGGCGGCTAGCGAGATACGAGCAGTACTTC. Translated, it gives CASSRQGRLARYEQYF.

This clone has just one count. This rearrangement joins TRBV9 to TRBJ1-6, with TRBD1 as a possible D gene (5 bases). CDR1 is SGDLS, CDR2 YYNGEE, per germline. With 7 bases removed from V and 10 bases from J, the gap between germline ends came to 12 bases. The CDR3 contains 12 residues. The CDR3 nucleotides read TGTGCCAGCCCCTCAGGGACCTCACCCCTCCACTTT. It specifies CASPSGTSPLHF.

The CDR3 sequence is CASSSGSLYNEQFF. CDR3 DNA: TGCGCCAGCAGCAGCGGGAGCCTCTACAATGAGCAGTTCTTC. The V gene is TRBV5-1, the J gene TRBJ2-1, with TRBD2 matching over 8 bases. The length of the CDR3 is 14 residues. Trimming cost V 4 bases and J 3 bases; bases outside gene matches: 3. The germline CDR1 and CDR2 sequences are SGHRS and YFSETQ.

V usage is TRBV7-9 and J usage is TRBJ2-6; D not resolved. The CDR3 has 15 residues. CDR1 SEHNR and CDR2 FQNEAQ come from the germline V gene (reference sequence). V was trimmed by 5 bases and J by 0 bases, leaving 8 bases between them. For the CDR3, the DNA is TGTGCCAGCAGCCCAATTATCTCTGGGGCCAACGTCCTGACTTTC. It specifies CASSPIISGANVLTF.

The V call is TRBV5-6, the J call TRBJ2-3; 10 bases line up with TRBD2. With 4 bases clipped from V and 0 bases from J, the junction kept 8 bases outside the gene matches. Looked up from germline, CDR1 is SGHDT and CDR2 is YYEEEE. The CDR3 is made up of 17 amino acids. CDR3 in DNA: TGTGCCAGCAGCAGCACTCTAGCGGGGGATAGCACAGATACGCAGTATTTT. Amino acid sequence: CASSSTLAGDSTDTQYF.

The chain couples TRBV7-2 to TRBJ1-1, with D maybe TRBD1 (5 bases). The V gene's germline CDR1 is SGHTA and CDR2 FQGNSA. There are 12 residues in the CDR3. V lost 5 bases and J lost 9, with 13 bases in between. The chain's CDR3 is CASSRDSGKAFF. In DNA, the CDR3 is TGTGCCAGCAGCCGGGACTCGGGGAAAGCTTTCTTT.

This chain uses TRBV28 with TRBJ1-1; D remains ambiguous. This CDR3 has 13 residues. The V end lost 7 bases, the J end lost 5 bases, and 14 bases lay between the germline ends. Germline V lookup: CDR1 MDHEN, CDR2 SYDVKM. CDR3 in amino acids: CASIPNFETEAFF. CDR3 in DNA: TGTGCCAGCATCCCTAACTTCGAGACTGAAGCTTTCTTT.

The V gene is TRBV28, the J gene TRBJ2-1; 12 positions match TRBD1. The CDR3 is made up of 15 amino acids. CDR1 and CDR2 from the germline V gene are MDHEN and SYDVKM. The V segment lost 3 bases and the J segment 5 bases; nucleotides outside the gene matches: 2. CDR3 bases: TGTGCCAGCAGTTTGGGACAGGGGGCAAACAATGAGCAGTTCTTC. Amino acids: CASSLGQGANNEQFF.

This clone occurred a few times. The V gene is TRBV15, the J gene TRBJ1-2; weak D call: TRBD1 (5 bases). Looked up from germline, CDR1 is LNHNV and CDR2 is YYDKDF (reference sequence). The V end lost 5 bases, the J end lost 7 bases, and 17 bases lay between the germline ends. The length of the CDR3 is 14 residues. The CDR3 DNA reads as TGTGCCACCAGCGAGGGACGGACCCTATTTGGCTACACCTTC. This sequence encodes CATSEGRTLFGYTF.

V is TRBV6-5 and J is TRBJ1-5, with no clear D. The germline V gene encodes CDR1 MNHEY and CDR2 SVGAGI. This CDR3 is built from 15 residues. Trimming took off 0 bases at V and 5 bases at J, with 11 bases between the two ends. In nucleotides, the CDR3 is TGTGCCAGCAGTTACTCGAGATGGCAAGATCAGCCCCAGCATTTT. As protein: CASSYSRWQDQPQHF.

The V call is TRBV11-3, the J call TRBJ2-1, with 9 bases identical to TRBD1. CDR3 length: 15 amino acids. After removal of 1 base from V and 7 bases from J, the junction contained 5 bases not matched to a gene. Germline V gene lookup returns CDR1 SGHNT and CDR2 YENEEA. The CDR3 region is CASSLGDRDQNEQFF. The CDR3 nucleotides read TGTGCCAGCAGCTTAGGGGACAGGGATCAAAATGAGCAGTTCTTC.

This clone came up once. V usage is TRBV7-9 and J usage is TRBJ2-3; TRBD2 matches at 10 bases. The germline CDR1 and CDR2 sequences are SEHNR and FQNEAQ (reference sequence). With 3 bases clipped from V and 6 bases from J, the junction kept 9 bases outside the gene matches. CDR3 length equals 16 residues. CDR3 in amino acids: CASSFSSSGSGDTQYF. The CDR3 nucleotides are TGTGCCAGCAGCTTTTCCTCTAGCGGGAGCGGGGATACGCAGTATTTT.

The chain's CDR3 is CASSQGRQETQYF. The CDR3 DNA reads as TGTGCCAGCAGCCAGGGCCGTCAAGAGACCCAGTACTTC. V gene TRBV7-9 combines with J gene TRBJ2-5; a weak D match, TRBD1 (5 bases). CDR3 size: 13 residues. Germline CDR1 SEHNR, CDR2 FQNEAQ (reference sequence). The V end was cut by 5 bases, the J end by 2 bases, with 9 bases between.

The chain recombines TRBV5-4 with TRBJ2-7, with 9 nucleotides matching TRBD2. The CDR3 has 18 residues. Trimming removed 0 bases from V and 2 bases from J; junction bases left unmatched: 12. Germline lookup yields CDR1 SGHNT and CDR2 YYREEE (reference sequence). The DNA for the CDR3 is TGTGCCAGCAGCTTGGTTCCCCTCATAGCGGGAGAACCCTACGAGCAGTACTTC. As protein: CASSLVPLIAGEPYEQYF.

J is TRBJ1-2 and V is TRBV10-1; no definite D call. Germline loops: CDR1 WNHNN, CDR2 SYGVQD (reference sequence). The ends were cut back, 3 bases at V and 0 bases at J, with 2 bases in the middle. The length of the CDR3 is 12 residues. The CDR3 nucleotides are TGCGCCAGCAGTGACTCTAACTATGGCTACACCTTC. It translates to CASSDSNYGYTF.

This clone came up once. The CDR3 nucleotides are TGTGCCAGCAGCCAAGCAGGGTTTCGCAATCAGCCCCAGCATTTT. Its translation: CASSQAGFRNQPQHF. This chain links TRBV3-1 (or the pseudogene TRBV3-2) with TRBJ1-5; the D gene is possibly TRBD1 (5 bases). V dropped 1 base and J dropped 2 bases, with 9 bases sitting between them. Germline V gene sequence: CDR1 LGHDT, CDR2 YNNKEL (reference sequence). CDR3 length equals 15 residues.

The rearrangement joins TRBV5-6 to TRBJ2-1, with D possibly being TRBD2 (5 bases). CDR1 SGHDT and CDR2 YYEEEE come from the germline V gene. The V gene lost 0 bases and the J gene lost 0 bases, with 7 bases spanning the gap. This CDR3 has 15 residues. The CDR3 DNA sequence: TGTGCCAGCAGCTTGGGGAGGACCTCCTACAATGAGCAGTTCTTC. This codes for CASSLGRTSYNEQFF.

This clone was detected only once. The V and J genes are TRBV6-2 or TRBV6-3 and TRBJ2-2, with D perhaps given as TRBD1 or TRBD2 (6 bases each). V was shortened by 2 bases and J by 4 bases, with 11 bases between the two germline ends. CDR1 is MNHEY, CDR2 SVGEGT, per germline. This CDR3 comprises 15 residues. The CDR3 reads CASSYARGRTGELFF. CDR3 DNA: TGTGCCAGCAGTTACGCCCGGGGGCGCACCGGGGAGCTGTTTTTT.

The chain recombines TRBV18 with TRBJ1-2; D unclear. This CDR3 comprises 17 residues. Between the trimmed V and J ends, which lost 3 bases and 7 bases, there was a span of 24 bases. The germline V gene has CDR1 KGHSH and CDR2 LQKENI. The CDR3 loop is CASSPLPPERTLPGYTF. Written as DNA, the CDR3 is TGTGCCAGCTCACCTTTGCCCCCGGAGAGGACCTTGCCTGGCTACACCTTC.